These T cell receptor beta chains were read from a single sample in a study of T-cell reconstitution after alpha-beta-depleted transplantation in children. In TCRdb, the PCR reads were re-called with MiXCR into one record per CDR3 protein. The table lists around 410,000 distinct CDR3 sequences, roughly a tenth of them singletons, with 4.5% to 6.5% in the top ten. The specimen comprised PBMCs from the stem cell graft donor, sampled from the stem cell graft. The origin of the receptors is a human donor who donated a stem cell graft to a child with acute myeloid leukemia. Both conserved end residues are part of each CDR3. A D gene is named only where the DNA matches it firmly. A clone size is listed for some rows: how often the clone was seen (once, few, many), or a class if it is expanded.

14,TRBJ2-3,.,many,TRBV7-2,TGTGCCAGCAGCCGGAACGGCGGCACAGATACGCAGTATTTT,CASSRNGGTDTQYF
12,TRBJ1-2,.,few,TRBV6-5,TGTGCCGTCTTCCGGGGGGTTTGGGGCTACACCTTC,CAVFRGVWGYTF
14,TRBJ2-2,.,few,TRBV3-1,TGTGCCAGCAGCTTCCGCCCTGGGGCCGGGGAGCTGTTTTTT,CASSFRPGAGELFF
13,TRBJ2-5,.,few,TRBV29-1,TGCAGCGTTGAGGGGCAGTTCAAAGAGACCCAGTACTTC,CSVEGQFKETQYF
12,TRBJ1-1,.,few,TRBV19,TGTGCCAGTAGAGACAGTAACACTGAAGCTTTCTTT,CASRDSNTEAFF
13,TRBJ1-1,TRBD1,few,TRBV20-1,TGCAGTGCTAGAGAGACAGGGCCCACTGAAGCTTTCTTT,CSARETGPTEAFF
14,TRBJ1-5,.,few,TRBV7-2,TGTGCCAGCAGCTTAAGGCGGGGGAATCAGCCCCAGCATTTT,CASSLRRGNQPQHF
12,TRBJ1-2,.,many,TRBV20-1,TGCAGTGCTACAGGGGCCAACTATGGCTACACCTTC,CSATGANYGYTF
15,TRBJ1-1,.,few,TRBV5-1,TGCGCCAGCAGCTTGGCCGGGCAGGGGCCGACTGAAGCTTTCTTT,CASSLAGQGPTEAFF
15,TRBJ2-3,.,few,TRBV14,TGTGCCAGCAGCGTCACCGGGGGAACCTCAGATACGCAGTATTTT,CASSVTGGTSDTQYF
16,TRBJ2-7,TRBD2,few,TRBV28,TGTGCCAGCAGTTTTCTTGGTAGCGGGATTGGCTACGAGCAGTACTTC,CASSFLGSGIGYEQYF
17,TRBJ1-1,TRBD1,few,TRBV7-9,TGTGCCAGCAGATTCCCCAGGGGGCGCGAGGTCGGCACTGAAGCTTTCTTT,CASRFPRGREVGTEAFF
12,TRBJ2-7,.,few,TRBV4-2,TGTGCCAGGGCCTCTGGGCCCTACGAGCAGTACTTC,CARASGPYEQYF
14,TRBJ2-7,.,.,TRBV20-1,TGCAGTGCTAGACGGGGGACCGTATCCTACGAGCAGTACTTC,CSARRGTVSYEQYF
17,TRBJ1-5,TRBD1,.,TRBV20-1,TGCTGTGCTAAACGGGACAGCCCCGATCTTAGCAATCAGCCCCAGCATTTT,CCAKRDSPDLSNQPQHF
16,TRBJ2-7,TRBD2,few,TRBV6-1,TGTGCCAGCAGTGAACCTAAAGCGGGAAGTTCCTACGAGCAGTACTTC,CASSEPKAGSSYEQYF
13,TRBJ2-5,.,many,TRBV12-3/TRBV12-4,TGTGCCAGCAGTTTCCGGCAGCAAGAGACCCAGTACTTC,CASSFRQQETQYF
18,TRBJ2-1,TRBD2,many,TRBV4-1,TGCGCCAGCAGCCAGTTGGACCTGGGACTAGCGGGAGGCCATGAGCAGTTCTTC,CASSQLDLGLAGGHEQFF
15,TRBJ2-2,.,few,TRBV5-1,TGCGCCAGCAGCTTAGCTGGTCTTGGAACCGGGGAGCTGTTTTTT,CASSLAGLGTGELFF
16,TRBJ2-3,.,many,TRBV4-1,TGCGCCAGCAGCCAAGAACTAGCCCGCCTGCGGGATACGCAGTATTTT,CASSQELARLRDTQYF
13,TRBJ1-5,.,few,TRBV6-2/TRBV6-3,TGTGCCAGCATGGGTCCGAAGGAGCAGCCCCAGCATTTT,CASMGPKEQPQHF
16,TRBJ1-4,TRBD1,few,TRBV5-1,TGCGCCAGCAGCTCAGTCCCGGGACAGCTTAATGAAAAACTGTTTTTT,CASSSVPGQLNEKLFF
15,TRBJ1-5,.,few,TRBV4-1,TGCGCCAGCAGCCAAGAACGGAGGGTGGATCAGCCCCAGCATTTT,CASSQERRVDQPQHF
14,TRBJ2-5,.,many,TRBV15,TGTGCCACCAGCATCCCGGTTGGGGGGGAGACCCAGTACTTC,CATSIPVGGETQYF
15,TRBJ2-1,.,.,TRBV7-9,TGTGCCAGCAGCGCATTGGGGAGCTCCTACAATGAGCAGTTCTTC,CASSALGSSYNEQFF
15,TRBJ2-1,.,many,TRBV10-3,TGTGCCATCAGTGGGGGGGGCGCAAGTAACAATGAGCAGTTCTTC,CAISGGGASNNEQFF
15,TRBJ1-1,TRBD1,.,TRBV6-5,TGTGCCAGCAGTTACTCGGTGACAGGGGACACTGAAGCTTTCTTT,CASSYSVTGDTEAFF
14,TRBJ2-1,.,.,TRBV20-1,TGCAGTGCTAGAGACCCCGGCGGTCGAGATGAGCAGTTCTTC,CSARDPGGRDEQFF
13,TRBJ2-2,TRBD1,many,TRBV29-1,TGCAGCGCACGGGGACAGGACACCGGGGAGCTGTTTTTT,CSARGQDTGELFF
14,TRBJ2-2,.,.,TRBV6-1,TGTGCCAGCAGCTTCCTAGGGGGCACCGGGGAGCTGTTTTTT,CASSFLGGTGELFF
16,TRBJ2-1,TRBD2,.,TRBV5-1,TGCGCCAGCAGCCCTATATGGCGGGAGGGCCAAAATGAGCAGTTCTTC,CASSPIWREGQNEQFF
16,TRBJ1-4,TRBD1,.,TRBV4-1,TGCGCCAGCAGCCAAAACCCGACAGGGACTAATGAAAAACTGTTTTTT,CASSQNPTGTNEKLFF
14,TRBJ2-1,TRBD2,.,TRBV15,TGTGCCACCAGCAGACGGCGGGGGACTCCCGAGCAGTTCTTC,CATSRRRGTPEQFF
16,TRBJ2-5,.,few,TRBV5-1,TGCGCCAGCAGCCTGGCGAGAGTCGGACCTCCAGAGACCCAGTACTTC,CASSLARVGPPETQYF
14,TRBJ2-1,TRBD2,.,TRBV20-1,TGCAGTGCCCTCCCGGGAGGCTCCTACAATGAGCAGTTCTTC,CSALPGGSYNEQFF
14,TRBJ2-3,.,many,TRBV7-9,TGTGCCAGCAGACTCCTAGGGCGCACAGATACGCAGTATTTT,CASRLLGRTDTQYF
18,TRBJ2-1,TRBD2,many,TRBV28,TGTGCCAGCAGTGGGGGAAGACTAGCGGGAGATCCCTACAATGAGCAGTTCTTC,CASSGGRLAGDPYNEQFF
14,TRBJ1-1,.,few,TRBV12-3/TRBV12-4,TGTGCCAGCAGTTTTTGGCGGGAGAACACTGAAGCTTTCTTT,CASSFWRENTEAFF
15,TRBJ2-1,.,.,TRBV5-1,TGCGCCAGCAGCTTAGGTAGCGTGTCCTACAATGAGCAGTTCTTC,CASSLGSVSYNEQFF
15,TRBJ2-5,.,.,TRBV5-6,TGTGCCAGCAGCTACCGCTTCGGCAAGTGGGAGACCCAGTACTTC,CASSYRFGKWETQYF
13,TRBJ2-1,.,.,TRBV7-9,TGTGCCAGCAGCTTTGCAGGGAACAATGAGCAGTTCTTC,CASSFAGNNEQFF
16,TRBJ2-5,TRBD2,.,TRBV19,TGTGCCAGTAGTATGACTAGCGGGAACCTCCAAGAGACCCAGTACTTC,CASSMTSGNLQETQYF
13,TRBJ1-2,TRBD1,.,TRBV30,TGTGCCTGTAGGGACAGGGCAGACTATGGCTACACCTTC,CACRDRADYGYTF
15,TRBJ2-1,TRBD1,.,TRBV7-8,TGTGCCAGCAGTCGTTCATATAACAGGGGTAATGAGCAGTTCTTC,CASSRSYNRGNEQFF
14,TRBJ2-5,.,.,TRBV6-5,TGTGCCAGCAGGCCCACAGGGTCCGGGGAGACCCAGTACTTC,CASRPTGSGETQYF
12,TRBJ2-1,.,many,TRBV20-1,TGCAGTGCTAGACGACCCCACAATGAGCAGTTCTTC,CSARRPHNEQFF
16,TRBJ1-6,TRBD1,many,TRBV9,TGTGCCAGCAGCTATTTTGGGACAGAGAATAATTCACCCCTCCACTTT,CASSYFGTENNSPLHF
17,TRBJ2-1,TRBD2,few,TRBV27,TGTGCCAGCAACCCTGGGGCGGGACTAGTAAAGGTACTTGAGCAGTTCTTC,CASNPGAGLVKVLEQFF
13,TRBJ2-1,TRBD2,many,TRBV20-1,TGCAGTGCTAAAACTAGCGGGAGGTATGAGCAGTTCTTC,CSAKTSGRYEQFF
14,TRBJ2-2,.,few,TRBV5-1,TGCGCCAGCAGCTTGGTTGGGAGCACCGGGGAGCTGTTTTTT,CASSLVGSTGELFF
14,TRBJ1-2,TRBD1,.,TRBV2,TGTGCCAGCAGTGAAGTGGACAGGTCCTATGGCTACACCTTC,CASSEVDRSYGYTF
14,TRBJ2-2,.,.,TRBV29-1,TGCAGCGCCCGGACCGTTACGAACACCGGGGAGCTGTTTTTT,CSARTVTNTGELFF
15,TRBJ2-7,TRBD1,many,TRBV20-1,TGCAGTGGCAGCACAAGGGACAGACTAAACTACGAGCAGTACTTC,CSGSTRDRLNYEQYF